The 19 T cell receptor beta chains given below trace back to one sample, sequenced in a study of T-cell memory formation after mild COVID-19. TCRdb re-called the 5' RACE reads through MiXCR, storing one row per CDR3 protein. The sample shows more than 250,000 distinct CDR3 sequences, roughly 18% of them seen only once. Sequencing was performed on PBMCs or a T cell subset sorted from them (not recorded which). The receptors come from a man between 18 and 29 years old who had mild COVID-19 (a few samples of this study predate the infection). Cell type and time point are not known.

The chain links TRBV7-9 to TRBJ1-5, with unresolved D. Trimming removed 5 bases from V and 4 bases from J, with 12 bases in between. The CDR3 is 14 amino acids. Per germline, CDR1 SEHNR and CDR2 FQNEAQ (reference sequence). For the CDR3, the DNA is TGTGCCAGCAGCCCCGGCCCACGGAATCAGCCCCAGCATTTT. This codes for CASSPGPRNQPQHF.

CDR3 nucleotides: TGCAGTGCTAGGGGACAGACTCCCTACAATGAGCAGTTCTTC. Protein sequence: CSARGQTPYNEQFF. This chain links TRBV20-1 with TRBJ2-1; 7 bases line up with TRBD1. Germline CDR1 reads DFQATT; CDR2 reads SNEGSKA (reference sequence). V dropped 3 bases and J dropped 2; count of bases not matched to a gene: 4. The CDR3 sequence is 14 residues long.

Only a few counts were recorded for this clonotype. The chain couples TRBV12-3 or TRBV12-4 to TRBJ2-3, with TRBD1 matching 8 bases. V lost 7 bases, J lost 4 bases, and 4 bases stayed unmatched. The CDR3 length is 13 residues. The CDR3 reads CASKAGGPDTQYF. The CDR3 bases are TGTGCCAGCAAGGCAGGGGGCCCAGATACGCAGTATTTT.

The chain is built from TRBV2 and TRBJ2-7; D is unresolved. The CDR3 is 10 amino acids. The germline V gene has CDR1 SNHLY and CDR2 FYNNEI. CDR3 bases: TGTGCCAGCGTCAACGGCTGGGTCCGCGTC. Translation: CASVNGWVRV.

The chain is built from TRBV18 and TRBJ1-1; D call uncertain. The CDR3 runs 13 residues. The V and J ends lost 1 base and 7 bases respectively, with 10 bases between them. Germline values: CDR1 KGHSH, CDR2 LQKENI. The CDR3 DNA reads as TGTGCCAGCTCACCACAGGGTACAAATGAAGCTTTCTTT. It encodes CASSPQGTNEAFF.

This chain links TRBV29-1 with TRBJ1-1; a possible D gene is TRBD1 (5 bases). The CDR3 extends over 13 amino acids. The V and J ends lost 6 bases and 5 bases respectively, with 16 bases between them. From germline, CDR1 is SQVTM and CDR2 ANQGSEA. The CDR3 loop reads CSVIRDWRTEAFF. The CDR3 coding sequence is TGCAGCGTGATCCGGGACTGGCGGACTGAAGCTTTCTTT.

The chain is built from TRBV15 and TRBJ2-5, with a weak D call TRBD1 (6 bases). This CDR3 is built from 16 residues. The germline V gene encodes CDR1 LNHNV and CDR2 YYDKDF (reference sequence). The V end was cut by 5 bases, the J end by 9 bases, with 25 bases between. CDR3 in amino acids: CATSVSRTAGSKAQYF. The CDR3 DNA is TGTGCCACCAGCGTATCCCGGACAGCAGGTTCGAAAGCCCAGTACTTC.

This clonotype has a handful of counts. CDR3: CASSQRTALGGQGEQFF. DNA of the CDR3: TGTGCCAGCAGCCAGAGGACCGCCCTTGGGGGACAGGGTGAGCAGTTCTTC. The J gene is TRBJ2-1, the V gene TRBV7-6; 9 positions agree with TRBD1. Trimming took 5 bases from V and 9 from J; bases not matched to a gene: 17. The CDR3 runs 17 residues. Germline lookup yields CDR1 SGHVS and CDR2 FNYEAQ. The variable domain in full, with the rest retrieved from reference TRBV7-6 and TRBJ2-1, is GAGVSQSPRYKVTKRGQDVALRCDPISGHVSLYWYRQALGQGPEFLTYFNYEAQQDKSGLPNDRFSAERPEGSISTLTIQRTEQRDSAMYRCASSQRTALGGQGEQFFGPGTRLTVL.

CDR3 sequence: CASSQDAGYTF. The CDR3 bases are TGTGCCAGCAGCCAAGACGCTGGCTACACCTTC. V gene TRBV3-1 combines with J gene TRBJ1-2; D is unclear. Germline assignment: CDR1 LGHDT and CDR2 YNNKEL (reference sequence). The CDR3 has 11 amino acids. Trimming took off 0 bases at V and 7 bases at J, with 3 bases between the two ends.

In its sample, this clonotype was seen a few times. The chain has TRBV20-1 and TRBJ1-1, with 7 bases matching TRBD1. The CDR3 contains 14 residues. Per the germline V gene, CDR1 is DFQATT and CDR2 is SNEGSKA (reference sequence). The CDR3 sequence is CRAETGRGKTEAFF. For the CDR3, the DNA is TGCAGGGCTGAGACAGGGCGGGGAAAAACTGAAGCTTTCTTT.

The V gene is TRBV20-1, the J gene TRBJ2-1, with a tentative D call TRBD1 (5 bases). V was trimmed by 4 bases and J by 3 bases, leaving 7 bases between them. Germline V gene data show CDR1 as DFQATT and CDR2 as SNEGSKA (reference sequence). The CDR3 is made up of 12 amino acids. The CDR3 is CSATDSYNEQFF. In nucleotides, the CDR3 is TGCAGTGCTACCGACAGCTACAATGAGCAGTTCTTC.

The chain carries TRBV29-1 and TRBJ2-3; 8 bases agree with TRBD1. V dropped 6 bases and J dropped 1; count of bases not matched to a gene: 6. The CDR3 has 14 residues. Germline values: CDR1 SQVTM, CDR2 ANQGSEA. CDR3 loop: CSVKQGDGTDTQYF. CDR3 nucleotides: TGCAGCGTCAAACAGGGGGACGGCACAGATACGCAGTATTTT.

In its sample, this clonotype was seen a few times. J is TRBJ2-3 and V is TRBV5-6; perhaps TRBD2 as D (6 bases). Germline V gene lookup returns CDR1 SGHDT and CDR2 YYEEEE. The CDR3 loop spans 13 amino acids. V was clipped by 4 bases and J by 8 bases, with 14 bases between them. Here the CDR3 reads CASSQSGLGTQYF. The CDR3 DNA follows: TGTGCCAGCAGCCAGAGCGGGCTGGGTACGCAGTATTTT.

This clonotype has just a few counts. J is TRBJ2-2 and V is TRBV19; D is uncertain. This CDR3 is built from 13 residues. Per the germline V gene, CDR1 is LNHDA and CDR2 is SQIVND (reference sequence). Trimming removed 3 bases from V and 8 bases from J, with 10 bases in between. The CDR3: CASSMLAGGELFF. CDR3 in DNA: TGTGCCAGTAGTATGCTCGCTGGAGGGGAGCTGTTTTTT.

Only a few counts were recorded for this clonotype. The chain couples TRBV6-5 to TRBJ2-4; maybe TRBD1 (6 bases). V lost 6 bases to trimming and J lost 7 bases, with 13 bases between them. Germline V lookup: CDR1 MNHEY, CDR2 SVGAGI. The CDR3 is 13 residues long. The CDR3 DNA sequence: TGTGCCAGCAGGGCGACAGGAGTCAACATTCAGTACTTC. Residues: CASRATGVNIQYF.

This clonotype appeared a few times. The rearrangement joins TRBV28 to TRBJ1-1; 7 nucleotides agree with TRBD1. The junction had 1 base not matched to a gene; V was cut back by 6 bases and J by 6 bases. The CDR3 has 11 residues. The germline gives CDR1 MDHEN, CDR2 SYDVKM. CDR3 in amino acids: CASSQGAEAFF. In DNA, the CDR3 is TGTGCCAGCAGCCAGGGGGCTGAAGCTTTCTTT.

This clonotype has more than one count but fewer than ten. V is TRBV7-9 and J is TRBJ2-1, with 7 bases identical to TRBD1. CDR3 size: 13 residues. CDR1 SEHNR and CDR2 FQNEAQ come from the germline V gene (reference sequence). V was pared by 4 bases and J by 16 bases, with 13 bases of the junction left unmatched. CDR3 loop: CASSYTGEQVYFF. CDR3 DNA sequence: TGTGCCAGCAGCTACACAGGGGAACAGGTCTACTTCTTC.

At least ten counts were recorded for this clonotype. The chain joins TRBV6-6 to TRBJ2-1; D may be TRBD2 (7 bases). The germline V gene has CDR1 MNHNY and CDR2 SVGAGI (reference sequence). Trimming took off 2 bases at V and 6 bases at J, with 23 bases between the two ends. The CDR3 is 18 residues long. This chain's CDR3 is CASSYRNARGPMSNEQFF. The CDR3 DNA reads TGTGCCAGCAGTTACCGGAACGCGCGGGGGCCCATGAGCAATGAGCAGTTCTTC.

V and J are TRBV7-2 and TRBJ1-2; no definite D call. This CDR3 contains 16 residues. Germline V lookup: CDR1 SGHTA, CDR2 FQGNSA. V was clipped by 1 base and J by 1 base, with 13 bases between them. The DNA of the CDR3 is TGTGCCAGCAGCTTAGGGGCAGCTAAACTTAACTATGGCTACACCTTC. Translating gives CASSLGAAKLNYGYTF.